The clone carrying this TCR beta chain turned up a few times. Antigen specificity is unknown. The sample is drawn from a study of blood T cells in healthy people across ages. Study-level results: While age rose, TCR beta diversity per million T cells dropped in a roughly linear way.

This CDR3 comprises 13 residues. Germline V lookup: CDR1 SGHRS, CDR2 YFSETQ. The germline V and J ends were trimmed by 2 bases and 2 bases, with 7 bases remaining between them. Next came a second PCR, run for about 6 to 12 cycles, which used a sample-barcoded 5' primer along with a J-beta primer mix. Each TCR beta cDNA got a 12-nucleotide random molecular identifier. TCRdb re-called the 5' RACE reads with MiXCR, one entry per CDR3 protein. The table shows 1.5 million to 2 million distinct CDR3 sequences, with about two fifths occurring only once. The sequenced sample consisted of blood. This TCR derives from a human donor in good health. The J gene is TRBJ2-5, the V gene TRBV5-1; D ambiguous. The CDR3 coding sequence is TGCGCCAGCAGCTTCGACTGGCAAGAGACCCAGTACTTC. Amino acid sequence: CASSFDWQETQYF. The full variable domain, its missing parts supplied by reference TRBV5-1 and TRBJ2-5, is KAGVTQTPRYLIKTRGQQVTLSCSPISGHRSVSWYQQTPGQGLQFLFEYFSETQRNKGNFPGRFSGRQFSNSRSEMNVSTLELGDSALYLCASSFDWQETQYFGPGTRLLVL.